The T cell receptor (beta chain) described here comes from a study of blood T cell repertoires in COVID-19. Study information: There were acute and convalescent COVID-19 samples, and they came from the United States, Italy and Spain. PBMCs, B-cell-depleted T cells, or T cells provided the cDNA or gDNA that made up the material.

Germline CDR1 and CDR2: GTSNPN and SVGIG (reference sequence). The CDR3 runs 13 residues. Trimming pared 6 bases from V and 5 bases from J, leaving 13 bases between. Original handling: The assay estimated nucleated cells by amplifying reference gene primers. Assay used: immunoSEQ multiplex PCR; TCRdb lists only in-frame clones, some missing. V, J and clone size are those of that table, while D and trimming were read from the DNA. The sample holds around 300,000 clones, 75% to 90% seen once. Sequencing was done on a sample of peripheral blood. V usage is TRBV30 and J usage is TRBJ1-4; D may be TRBD1 (5 bases). The receptor's source is a man between 50 and 59 years old with acute or convalescent COVID-19. The CDR3 coding sequence is TGTGCCTGCCCACAGGCCTCGAATGAAAAACTGTTTTTT. Protein sequence: CACPQASNEKLFF.